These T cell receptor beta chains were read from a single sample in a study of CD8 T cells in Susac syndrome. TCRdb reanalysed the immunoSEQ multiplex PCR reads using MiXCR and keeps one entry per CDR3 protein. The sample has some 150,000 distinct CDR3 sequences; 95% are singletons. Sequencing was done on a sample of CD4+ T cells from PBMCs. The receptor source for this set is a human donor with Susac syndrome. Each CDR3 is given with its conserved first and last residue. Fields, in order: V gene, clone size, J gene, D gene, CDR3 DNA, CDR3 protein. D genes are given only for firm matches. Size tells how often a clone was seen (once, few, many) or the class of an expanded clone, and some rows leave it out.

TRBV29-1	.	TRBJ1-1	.	TGCAGCGGGCGGATGAACACTGAAGCTTTCTTT	CSGRMNTEAFF
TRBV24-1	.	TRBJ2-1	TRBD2	TGTGCCACCAGTGATCCCGGGACTAATAATGAGCAGTTCTTC	CATSDPGTNNEQFF
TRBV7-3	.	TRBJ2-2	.	TGTGCCAGCAGCGCCTCGGGAGACACCGGGGAGCTGTTTTTT	CASSASGDTGELFF
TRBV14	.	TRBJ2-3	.	TGTGCCAGCTCGTGGCGGCAGCCAGATACGCAGTATTTT	CASSWRQPDTQYF
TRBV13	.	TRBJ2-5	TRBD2	TGTGCCAGCACTATGGCGGGGGGGCCCGAGACCCAGTACTTC	CASTMAGGPETQYF
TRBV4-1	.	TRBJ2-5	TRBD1	TGCGCCAGCAGCCCGGGACAGGGGGTTCGAGAGACCCAGTACTTC	CASSPGQGVRETQYF
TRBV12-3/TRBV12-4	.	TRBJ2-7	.	TGTGCCAGCAGTTTAGGGCAGGGGCGCTACGAGCAGTACTTC	CASSLGQGRYEQYF
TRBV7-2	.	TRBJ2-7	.	TGTGCCAGCAGCGGGCAGGGATTAGAGCAGTACTTC	CASSGQGLEQYF
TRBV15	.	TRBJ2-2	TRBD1	TGTGCCACCAGCAGAGATCAGGGGGTCGGGGAGCTGTTTTTT	CATSRDQGVGELFF
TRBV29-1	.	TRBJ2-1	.	TGCAGCGTTGAAGATGAATGGAGTGAGCAGTTCTTC	CSVEDEWSEQFF
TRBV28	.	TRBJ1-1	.	TGTGCCAGCAGTCAAGGAGGCACTGAAGCTTTCTTT	CASSQGGTEAFF
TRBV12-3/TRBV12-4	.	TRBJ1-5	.	TGTGCCAGCAGTAAAGGGACTGGGGAACAGCCCCAGCATTTT	CASSKGTGEQPQHF
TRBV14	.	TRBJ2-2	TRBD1	TGTGCTCCCCAGGGGGTTCCCGGGGAGCTGTTTTTT	CAPQGVPGELFF
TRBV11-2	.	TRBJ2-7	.	TGTGCCAGCAGTACCACATGGAACGAGCAGTACTTC	CASSTTWNEQYF
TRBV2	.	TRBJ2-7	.	TGTGCCAGCAGTGAAGGGGGAATCTCCTACGAGCAGTACTTC	CASSEGGISYEQYF
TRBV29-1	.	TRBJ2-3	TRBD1	TGCAGCGTCCCACAGGGGAATCGGGATACGCAGTATTTT	CSVPQGNRDTQYF
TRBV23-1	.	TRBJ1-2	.	TGCGCCAGCAGTCCGGGACGGAACCGGTATGGCTACACCTTC	CASSPGRNRYGYTF
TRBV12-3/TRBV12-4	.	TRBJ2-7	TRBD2	TGTGCCAGCAGGCTAGCGGGGTTAGGCTACGAGCAGTACTTC	CASRLAGLGYEQYF
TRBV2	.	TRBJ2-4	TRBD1	TGTGCCAGCAGTGAAGGGCAGGGGGCGAGGAACATTCAGTACTTC	CASSEGQGARNIQYF
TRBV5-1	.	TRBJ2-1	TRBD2	TGCGCCAGCAGCTTCCAGAGACTAGCGGAAAACTCGGCGGAGCAGTTCTTC	CASSFQRLAENSAEQFF
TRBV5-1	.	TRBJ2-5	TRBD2	TGCGCCAGCAGCCAACGCCCCACTAGCGGGGCAGAGACCCAGTACTTC	CASSQRPTSGAETQYF
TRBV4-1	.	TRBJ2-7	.	TGCGCCAGCAGCCAAGAATGGTCCGGCTACGAGCAGTACTTC	CASSQEWSGYEQYF
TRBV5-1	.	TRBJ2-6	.	TGCGCCAGCAGCATGGACGGATTCTCTGGGGCCAACGTCCTGACTTTC	CASSMDGFSGANVLTF
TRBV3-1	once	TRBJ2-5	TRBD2	TGTGCCAGCAGCCCCTTAGCGGGGGGTCCTCGTGGGACCCAGTACTTC	CASSPLAGGPRGTQYF
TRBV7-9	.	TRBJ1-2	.	TGTGCCAGCAGCCCGCCGAGGTATGGCTACACCTTC	CASSPPRYGYTF
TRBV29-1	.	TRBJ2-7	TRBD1	TGCAGCGTCCTCACAGGGGCCCTCCCTGGCGAGCAGTACTTC	CSVLTGALPGEQYF
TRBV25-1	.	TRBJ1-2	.	TGTGCCAGCAGTGACTCTTCGAGGGGATATGGCTACACCTTC	CASSDSSRGYGYTF
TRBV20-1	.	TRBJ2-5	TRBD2	TGCAGTGCTAGAGATCTTATGCGGGGGAAAGAGACCCAGTACTTC	CSARDLMRGKETQYF
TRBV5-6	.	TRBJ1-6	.	TGTGCCAGCAGCTTGTGGGGGTCACCCCTCCACTTT	CASSLWGSPLHF